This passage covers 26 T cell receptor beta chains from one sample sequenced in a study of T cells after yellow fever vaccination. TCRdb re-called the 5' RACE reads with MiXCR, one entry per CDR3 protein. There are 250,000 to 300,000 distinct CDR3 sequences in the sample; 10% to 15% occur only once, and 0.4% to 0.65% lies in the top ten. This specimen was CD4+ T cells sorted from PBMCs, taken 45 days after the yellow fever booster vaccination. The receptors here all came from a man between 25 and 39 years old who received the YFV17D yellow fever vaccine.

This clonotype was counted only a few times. The CDR3 DNA follows: TGTGCCAGCAGTTACGAGGCAGCAGTTGGTCAGCCCCAGCATTTT. Encoded protein: CASSYEAAVGQPQHF. The chain links TRBV6-2 or TRBV6-3 to TRBJ1-5; D not resolved. V lost 2 bases and J 6 bases, leaving 14 bases between the germline ends. This CDR3 is built from 15 residues. Germline V gene sequence: CDR1 MNHEY, CDR2 SVGEGT.

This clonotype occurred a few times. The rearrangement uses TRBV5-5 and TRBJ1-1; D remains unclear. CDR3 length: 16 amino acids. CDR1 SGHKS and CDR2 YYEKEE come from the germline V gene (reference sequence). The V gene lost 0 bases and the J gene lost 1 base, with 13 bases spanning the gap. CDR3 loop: CASSLGSSTGNTEAFF. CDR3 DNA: TGTGCCAGCAGCTTGGGTAGTTCGACCGGGAACACTGAAGCTTTCTTT. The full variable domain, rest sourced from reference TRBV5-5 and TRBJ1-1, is DAGVTQSPTHLIKTRGQQVTLRCSPISGHKSVSWYQQVLGQGPQFIFQYYEKEERGRGNFPDRFSARQFPNYSSELNVNALLLGDSALYLCASSLGSSTGNTEAFFGQGTRLTVV.

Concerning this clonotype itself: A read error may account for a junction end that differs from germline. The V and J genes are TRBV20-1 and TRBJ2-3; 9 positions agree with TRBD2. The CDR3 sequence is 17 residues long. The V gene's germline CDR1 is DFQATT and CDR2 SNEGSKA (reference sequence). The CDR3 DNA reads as TGCTGTGCTCTCCCCCTTAGCGGGGGAGTCTCGATCGATACGCAGTATTTT. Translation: CCALPLSGGVSIDTQYF.

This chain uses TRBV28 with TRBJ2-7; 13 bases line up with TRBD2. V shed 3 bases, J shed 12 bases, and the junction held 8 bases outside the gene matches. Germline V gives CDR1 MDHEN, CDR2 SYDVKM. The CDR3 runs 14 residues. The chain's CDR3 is CASSFPGTSGKTYF. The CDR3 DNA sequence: TGTGCCAGCAGTTTCCCCGGGACTAGCGGGAAAACGTACTTC.

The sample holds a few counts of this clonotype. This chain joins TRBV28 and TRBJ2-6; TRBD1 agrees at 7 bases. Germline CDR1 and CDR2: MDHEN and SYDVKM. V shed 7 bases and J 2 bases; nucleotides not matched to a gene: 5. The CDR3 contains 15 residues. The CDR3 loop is CASTIQGPGANVLTF. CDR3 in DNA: TGTGCCAGCACCATACAGGGGCCTGGGGCCAACGTCCTGACTTTC. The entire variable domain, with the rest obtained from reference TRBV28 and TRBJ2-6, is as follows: DVKVTQSSRYLVKRTGEKVFLECVQDMDHENMFWYRQDPGLGLRLIYFSYDVKMKEKGDIPEGYSVSREKKERFSLILESASTNQTSMYLCASTIQGPGANVLTFGAGSRLTVL.

In nucleotides, the CDR3 is TGCAGTGCTTCTGGGACAGGGGGCAAAAACATTCAGTACTTC. Protein sequence: CSASGTGGKNIQYF. J is TRBJ2-4 and V is TRBV20-1; 11 bases are shared with TRBD1. Germline CDR1 reads DFQATT; CDR2 reads SNEGSKA (reference sequence). This CDR3 has 14 residues. V lost 5 bases, J lost 3 bases, and 3 bases stayed unmatched.

Here the CDR3 DNA reads TGCGCCAGCAGCCAAGAGAAGGGGAACACCGGGGAGCTGTTTTTT. As protein: CASSQEKGNTGELFF. The chain links TRBV4-3 to TRBJ2-2; D remains unclear. Germline-derived CDR1 and CDR2 are LGHNA and YSLEER. V was pared by 0 bases and J by 1 base, with 6 bases between. The CDR3 contains 15 residues.

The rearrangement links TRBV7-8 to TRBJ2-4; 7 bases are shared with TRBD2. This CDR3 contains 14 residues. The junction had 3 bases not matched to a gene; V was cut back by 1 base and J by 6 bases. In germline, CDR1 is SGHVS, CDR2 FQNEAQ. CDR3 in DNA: TGTGCCAGCAGCTTAGGGGGGGGGAGAAACATTCAGTACTTC. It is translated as CASSLGGGRNIQYF.

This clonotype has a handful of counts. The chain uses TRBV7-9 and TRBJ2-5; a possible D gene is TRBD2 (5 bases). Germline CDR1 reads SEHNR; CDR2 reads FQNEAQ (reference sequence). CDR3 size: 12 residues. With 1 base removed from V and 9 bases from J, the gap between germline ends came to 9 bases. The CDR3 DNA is TGTGCCAGCAGCTTAGGACTCGGGGCCCAGTACTTC. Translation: CASSLGLGAQYF.

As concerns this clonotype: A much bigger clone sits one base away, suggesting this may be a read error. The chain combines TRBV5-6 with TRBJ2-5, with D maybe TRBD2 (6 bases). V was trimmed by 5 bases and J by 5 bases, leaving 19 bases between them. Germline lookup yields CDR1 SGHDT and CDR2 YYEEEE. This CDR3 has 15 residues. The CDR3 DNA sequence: TGTGCCAGCAGACCGACCCCGGGGGAACGTGAGACCCAGTACTTC. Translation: CASRPTPGERETQYF.

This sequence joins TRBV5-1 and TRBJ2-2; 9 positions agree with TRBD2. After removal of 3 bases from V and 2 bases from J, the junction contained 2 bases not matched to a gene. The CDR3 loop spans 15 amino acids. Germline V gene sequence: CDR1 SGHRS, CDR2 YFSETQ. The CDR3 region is CASSYLAGNTGELFF. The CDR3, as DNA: TGCGCCAGCAGCTACCTAGCGGGAAACACCGGGGAGCTGTTTTTT.

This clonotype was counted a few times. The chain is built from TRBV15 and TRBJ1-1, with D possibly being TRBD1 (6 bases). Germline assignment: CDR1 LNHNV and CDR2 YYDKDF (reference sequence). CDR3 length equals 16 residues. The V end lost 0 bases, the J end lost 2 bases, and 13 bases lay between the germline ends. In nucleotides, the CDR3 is TGTGCCACCAGCAGAGATTTGGCAGGGGTTAACACTGAAGCTTTCTTT. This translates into CATSRDLAGVNTEAFF.

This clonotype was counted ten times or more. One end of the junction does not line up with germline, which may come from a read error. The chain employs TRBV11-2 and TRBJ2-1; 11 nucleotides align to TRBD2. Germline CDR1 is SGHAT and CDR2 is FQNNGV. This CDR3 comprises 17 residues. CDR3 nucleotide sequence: TGTGCCAGCAGCCTAGACCCTACTAGCGGGAGATGGAATGAGCAGTTCTTC. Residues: CASSLDPTSGRWNEQFF. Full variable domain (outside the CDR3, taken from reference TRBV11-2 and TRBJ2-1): EAGVAQSPRYKIIEKRQSVAFWCNPISGHATLYWYQQILGQGPKLLIQFQNNGVVDDSQLPKDRFSAERLKGVDSTLKIQPAKLEDSAVYLCASSLDPTSGRWNEQFFGPGTRLTVL.

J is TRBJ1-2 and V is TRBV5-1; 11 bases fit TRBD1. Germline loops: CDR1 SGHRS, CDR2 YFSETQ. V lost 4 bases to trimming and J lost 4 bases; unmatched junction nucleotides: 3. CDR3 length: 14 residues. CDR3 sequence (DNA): TGCGCCAGCAGCCCGGGACAGGGGGGCTATGGCTACACCTTC. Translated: CASSPGQGGYGYTF.

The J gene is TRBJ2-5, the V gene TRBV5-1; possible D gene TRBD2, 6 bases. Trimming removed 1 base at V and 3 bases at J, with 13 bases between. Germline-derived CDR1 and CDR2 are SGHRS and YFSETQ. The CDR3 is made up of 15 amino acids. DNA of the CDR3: TGCGCCAGCAGCTTGCTAGCGTCTTTCGAAGAGACCCAGTACTTC. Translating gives CASSLLASFEETQYF.

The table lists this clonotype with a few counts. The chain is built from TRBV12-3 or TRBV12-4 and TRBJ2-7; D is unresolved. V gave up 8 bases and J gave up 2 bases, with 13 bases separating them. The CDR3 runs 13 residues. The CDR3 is CASGPSGPYEQYF. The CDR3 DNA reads TGTGCCAGCGGGCCCTCCGGCCCCTACGAGCAGTACTTC.

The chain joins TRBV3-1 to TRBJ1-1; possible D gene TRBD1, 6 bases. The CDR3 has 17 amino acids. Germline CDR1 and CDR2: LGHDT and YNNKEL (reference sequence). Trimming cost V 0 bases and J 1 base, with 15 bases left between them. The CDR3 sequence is CASSQEAPGVGNTEAFF. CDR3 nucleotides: TGTGCCAGCAGCCAAGAGGCACCAGGGGTAGGGAACACTGAAGCTTTCTTT.

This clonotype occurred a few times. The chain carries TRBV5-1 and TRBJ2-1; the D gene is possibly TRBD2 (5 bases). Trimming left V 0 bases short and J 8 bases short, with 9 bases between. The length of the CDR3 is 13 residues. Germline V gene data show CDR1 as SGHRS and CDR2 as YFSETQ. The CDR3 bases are TGCGCCAGCAGCTTGGGAGGGTTCGATGAGCAGTTCTTC. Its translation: CASSLGGFDEQFF.

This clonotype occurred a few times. CDR3 DNA sequence: TGTGCCAGGGGTGGGGGGTGTGGCTACACCTTC. Protein sequence: CARGGGCGYTF. The chain couples TRBV27 to TRBJ1-2; D is perhaps TRBD1 (5 bases). Germline V gives CDR1 MNHEY, CDR2 SMNVEV (reference sequence). V was pared by 9 bases and J by 7 bases, with 12 bases between. This CDR3 is built from 11 residues.

CDR3 nucleotides: TGTGCCAGCAGTTACTCGACTAGCGGGGGGTGTAATGAGCAGTTCTTC. It translates to CASSYSTSGGCNEQFF. The chain links TRBV6-5 to TRBJ2-1; TRBD2 matches 13 bases. In germline, CDR1 is MNHEY, CDR2 SVGAGI. CDR3 size: 16 residues. Germline trimming cut 0 bases from V and 7 bases from J; bases unmatched to any gene: 3.

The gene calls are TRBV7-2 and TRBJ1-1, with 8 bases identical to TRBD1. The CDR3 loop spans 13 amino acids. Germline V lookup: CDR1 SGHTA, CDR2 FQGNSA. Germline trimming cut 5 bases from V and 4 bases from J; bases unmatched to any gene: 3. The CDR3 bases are TGTGCCAGCAGCAACACAGGGGGCACTGAAGCTTTCTTT. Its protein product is CASSNTGGTEAFF.

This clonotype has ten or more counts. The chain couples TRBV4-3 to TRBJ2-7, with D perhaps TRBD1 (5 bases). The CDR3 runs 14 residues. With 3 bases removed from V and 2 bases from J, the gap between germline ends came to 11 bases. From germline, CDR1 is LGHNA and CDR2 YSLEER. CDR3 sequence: CASSQEGRAYEQYF. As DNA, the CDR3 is TGCGCCAGCAGCCAGGAAGGCAGGGCCTACGAGCAGTACTTC.

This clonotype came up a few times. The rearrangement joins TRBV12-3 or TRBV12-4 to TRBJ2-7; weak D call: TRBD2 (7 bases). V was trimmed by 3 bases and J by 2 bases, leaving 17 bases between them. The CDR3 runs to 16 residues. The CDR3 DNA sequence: TGTGCCAGCAGTTTGCAGGGGAGGGGCAATCCCTACGAGCAGTACTTC. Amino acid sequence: CASSLQGRGNPYEQYF.

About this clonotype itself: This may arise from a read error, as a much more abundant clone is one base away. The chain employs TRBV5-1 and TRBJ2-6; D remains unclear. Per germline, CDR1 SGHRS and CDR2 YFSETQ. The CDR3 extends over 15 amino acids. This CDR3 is CASSLTVSWANVLTF. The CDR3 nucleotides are TGCGCCAGCAGCTTGACGGTCTCTTGGGCCAACGTCCTGACTTTC.

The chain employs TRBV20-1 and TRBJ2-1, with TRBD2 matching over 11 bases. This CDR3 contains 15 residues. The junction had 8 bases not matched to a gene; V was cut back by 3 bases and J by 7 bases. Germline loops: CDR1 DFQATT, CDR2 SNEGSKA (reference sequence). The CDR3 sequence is CSARETSGGENEQFF. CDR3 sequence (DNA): TGCAGTGCTAGGGAAACTAGCGGGGGCGAGAATGAGCAGTTCTTC.

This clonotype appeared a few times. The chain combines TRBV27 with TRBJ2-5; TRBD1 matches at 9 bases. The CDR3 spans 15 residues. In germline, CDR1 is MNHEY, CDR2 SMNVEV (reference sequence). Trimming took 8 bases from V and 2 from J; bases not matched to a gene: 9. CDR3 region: CASAILTGGQETQYF. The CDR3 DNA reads TGTGCCAGCGCGATTCTGACAGGGGGGCAAGAGACCCAGTACTTC.